Sequencing of this TCR beta chain was carried out in a study of T cell repertoires in cytomegalovirus infection. The overall study: It can be stated that public TCR beta signatures indicated CMV infection as well as a matching HLA type. Study-level findings and limits: HLA-C-restricted CMV-specific TCR beta clonotypes were dominant in the ex vivo response. Carriers of CMV plus the relevant HLA were identified by cumulative public TCR beta family frequency.

This CDR3 comprises 17 residues. The germline V gene encodes CDR1 MDHEN and CDR2 SYDVKM. The V and J ends lost 5 bases and 3 bases, in that order; junction bases with no gene match: 11. This clonotype came up many times. What it binds is unknown. TCRdb redid the calling of the reads with MiXCR, one entry per CDR3 protein. This table has roughly 230,000 distinct CDR3 sequences, 10% to 15% appearing once. The specimen sequenced was PBMCs. The chain employs TRBV28 and TRBJ2-5, with 11 nucleotides matching TRBD2. This receptor was taken from a human donor in good health (CMV status not recorded). Some clones in this sample may be carry-over from other donors' samples. CDR3 amino acids: CASSPGVGLAVEETQYF. In nucleotides, the CDR3 is TGTGCCAGCAGTCCCGGGGTGGGACTAGCGGTGGAAGAGACCCAGTACTTC.